A selection of T cell receptor beta chains follows, all from one sample in a study of blood T cell repertoires in COVID-19. Sequenced by immunoSEQ multiplex PCR; TCRdb stores in-frame clones only, minus some. Of roughly 53,000 clones listed, approximately 86% are singletons. The sequenced sample consisted of peripheral blood. These receptors originate from a human donor in a cohort sampled during active COVID-19. Each CDR3 is given with its conserved first and last residue. A D gene is named only where the DNA matches it firmly. Size values are once, few and many counts, or a class for expanded clones, and some rows have none.

V gene,J gene,D gene,clone size,CDR3 DNA,CDR3 protein
TRBV5-4,TRBJ2-7,NA,NA,TGTGCCAGCAGCCGCCGACAGGTTGACCACGAGCAGTACTTC,CASSRRQVDHEQYF
TRBV10-3,TRBJ2-1,TRBD2,NA,TGTGCCATCAGTGAAGGGCGCAGCGGGGGGTCCTACAATGAGCAGTTCTTC,CAISEGRSGGSYNEQFF
TRBV3-1/TRBV3-2,TRBJ2-1,TRBD1,NA,TGTGCCAGCAGCCGCTTTACAGGGGGCACTGAGCAGTTCTTC,CASSRFTGGTEQFF
TRBV6-5,TRBJ2-3,NA,NA,TGTGCCAGCTCCCGCTCGGGACAAACCACAGATACGCAGTATTTT,CASSRSGQTTDTQYF
TRBV12-3/TRBV12-4,TRBJ2-1,TRBD2,NA,TGTGCCGGCGGGACTAGCCTTAATGAGCAGTTCTTC,CAGGTSLNEQFF
TRBV28,TRBJ1-1,NA,once,TGTGCCAGCAGTGCACCTGGGGAGGGGACTGAAGCTTTCTTT,CASSAPGEGTEAFF
TRBV3-1/TRBV3-2,TRBJ1-4,TRBD1,NA,TGTGCCAGCAGCCCCTACGGACAGGGGAAGAATGAAAAACTGTTTTTT,CASSPYGQGKNEKLFF
TRBV5-6,TRBJ1-1,NA,NA,TGTGCCAGCAGCTTGGGGAGGGCAGACAAAGCTTTCTTT,CASSLGRADKAFF
TRBV6-5,TRBJ1-1,TRBD1,NA,TGTGCCAGCAGTACCGGGACAGGCCAGACTGAAGCTTTCTTT,CASSTGTGQTEAFF
TRBV5-1,TRBJ1-2,NA,NA,TGCGCCAGCAGCAGGGACATCGGAAACTATGGCTACACCTTC,CASSRDIGNYGYTF
TRBV28,TRBJ1-1,NA,NA,TGTGCCAGCAGCCCCGAGACAGGGAACACTGAAGCTTTCTTT,CASSPETGNTEAFF
TRBV6-2/TRBV6-3,TRBJ1-2,NA,once,TGTGCCAGCAGTTACTCGAGTGGCTACACCTTC,CASSYSSGYTF
TRBV27,TRBJ2-3,TRBD2,NA,TGTGCCAGCAGGCGACTAGCGGGGGTAAACGGAGATACGCAGTATTTT,CASRRLAGVNGDTQYF
TRBV4-3,TRBJ2-7,TRBD2,NA,TGCGCCAGCAGCCAAGAAATCGGAGCGGGAGTGTCAGTCTACGAGCAGTACTTC,CASSQEIGAGVSVYEQYF
TRBV5-4,TRBJ1-1,NA,NA,TGTGCCAGCAGCTACGGACTTTCACCCACTGAAGCTTTCTTT,CASSYGLSPTEAFF
TRBV3-1/TRBV3-2,TRBJ1-1,NA,NA,TGTGCCAGCAGTCAAGGGGCAGTCATGAACACTGAAGCTTTCTTT,CASSQGAVMNTEAFF
TRBV11-2,TRBJ1-5,NA,few,TGTGCCAGCAGCTTAGAATTGGCTCAGCCCCAGCATTTT,CASSLELAQPQHF
TRBV27,TRBJ1-5,NA,NA,TGTGCCAGCAGGTCAGGTGCGGGGGCGCTCGGGCCCCAGCATTTT,CASRSGAGALGPQHF
TRBV7-8,TRBJ1-1,TRBD1,NA,TGTGCCAGCAGCATTAGACAGGGACGGAGCGACACTGAAGCTTTCTTT,CASSIRQGRSDTEAFF
TRBV9,TRBJ2-7,NA,few,TGTGCCAGCAGCGTAGAAGGTCCCCCGGGGGAGCAGTACTTC,CASSVEGPPGEQYF
TRBV7-8,TRBJ2-2,TRBD2,NA,TGTGCCAGCAGCCGGACTAGCGGGAACACCGGGGAGCTGTTTTTT,CASSRTSGNTGELFF
TRBV7-3,TRBJ1-1,NA,once,TGTGCCAGCAGGGGGGCAGAACCGAACACTGAAGCTTTCTTT,CASRGAEPNTEAFF
TRBV7-9,TRBJ1-5,TRBD1,few,TGTGCCAGCAGCTTAGCGCAGGGGGAGAATCAGCCCCAGCATTTT,CASSLAQGENQPQHF
TRBV2,TRBJ2-2,NA,NA,TGTGCCAGCAGAACTATGGGGGCAGTCACCGGGGAGCTGTTTTTT,CASRTMGAVTGELFF
TRBV9,TRBJ2-2,TRBD1,NA,TGTGCCAGCAGTAGACAGGGAATCGGGGAGCTGTTTTTT,CASSRQGIGELFF
TRBV6-1,TRBJ1-1,NA,NA,TGTGCCAGCCGAACTCAGGGAAACACTGAAGCTTTCTTT,CASRTQGNTEAFF
TRBV7-2,TRBJ1-2,NA,NA,TGTGCCAGCAGCCCGGGAGCGGACTATGGCTACACCTTC,CASSPGADYGYTF
TRBV3-1/TRBV3-2,TRBJ1-1,NA,NA,TGTGCCAGCAGCCAAGGCGGCAGGAACACTGAAGCTTTCTTT,CASSQGGRNTEAFF
TRBV6-5,TRBJ2-7,TRBD2,NA,TGTGCCAGCACATTAGCGGGTACCTACGAGCAGTACTTC,CASTLAGTYEQYF
TRBV30,TRBJ2-3,TRBD2,NA,TGTGCCTGGAGTTGGCTCGCTGGGGCGGGGGGGCGCACAGATACGCAGTATTTT,CAWSWLAGAGGRTDTQYF
TRBV5-1,TRBJ2-1,NA,NA,TGCGCCAGCAGCTTGGGGGGGCCGACGTACAATGAGCAGTTCTTC,CASSLGGPTYNEQFF
TRBV9,TRBJ2-7,NA,NA,TGTGCCAGCAGTAGGGCGGTCCGAGGGGAGCAGTACTTC,CASSRAVRGEQYF
TRBV18,TRBJ1-3,NA,NA,TGTGCCAGCTCACCTGGCACAAACTCTGGAAACACCATATATTTT,CASSPGTNSGNTIYF
TRBV5-1,TRBJ2-7,NA,NA,TGCGCCAGCAGCTTGGGGTCAGGGTGGTCCTACGAGCAGTACTTC,CASSLGSGWSYEQYF
TRBV18,TRBJ1-5,NA,NA,TGTGCCAGCTCACCGGGCAGGGATAGCAATCAGCCCCAGCATTTT,CASSPGRDSNQPQHF
TRBV5-1,TRBJ2-3,TRBD1,NA,TGCGCCAGCAGCTTGTTTGGCAGGGGGACAGATACGCAGTATTTT,CASSLFGRGTDTQYF
TRBV5-1,TRBJ1-1,NA,NA,TGCGCCAGCAGCCAAGAACAGGTTAACACTGAAGCTTTCTTT,CASSQEQVNTEAFF
TRBV11-2,TRBJ2-7,TRBD2,NA,TGTGCCAGCAGCTTAGGGGCTAGCGGGATCAACGAGCAGTACTTC,CASSLGASGINEQYF
TRBV2,TRBJ1-2,TRBD1,NA,TGTGCCAGCAGCGCCACAGGGGAGGAGGGCTACACCTTC,CASSATGEEGYTF
TRBV5-6,TRBJ2-1,NA,NA,TGTGCCAGCAGCTTGGAGTATAGCTCCTACAATGAGCAGTTCTTC,CASSLEYSSYNEQFF
TRBV5-6,TRBJ1-4,TRBD1,few,TGTGCCAGCAGCTACAAGACAGGGGCAACTAATGAAAAACTGTTTTTT,CASSYKTGATNEKLFF
TRBV7-2,TRBJ2-3,TRBD1,NA,TGTGCCAGCAGCTTAGTTCCCCAGGGGGCCACAGATACGCAGTATTTT,CASSLVPQGATDTQYF
TRBV5-6,TRBJ2-3,TRBD2,NA,TGTGCCAGCAGCTATAGCGGGAAGGACACAGATACGCAGTATTTT,CASSYSGKDTDTQYF
TRBV4-3,TRBJ1-3,NA,NA,TGCGCCAGCAGCCAAGTCAGGGTGAGCTCTGGAAACACCATATATTTT,CASSQVRVSSGNTIYF
TRBV5-1,TRBJ2-1,NA,NA,TGCGCCAGCACCAGACGCAGGGGCAATGAGCAGTTCTTC,CASTRRRGNEQFF